Below, 14 T cell receptor beta chains from the same sample are listed, as sequenced in a study of CD8 T cells in Susac syndrome (dated by TCRdb to between 2018 and 2021). Libraries were built with the immunoSEQ multiplex PCR assay. RNA was extracted with the RNeasy kit and roughly 0.45 to 1 ug was reverse transcribed using random hexamers. TCRdb cleaned the public reads at Q25 with fastp, built clones with MiXCR and kept in-frame beta chains. Each entry merges the rows of one CDR3 protein and shows their most common DNA and genes. Here the sample has tens of thousands of distinct CDR3 sequences; just over 95% occur a single time. 0.11% of the sample is taken by the ten largest. Sequencing input: CD4+ T cells from PBMCs. The receptors stem from a human donor with multiple sclerosis.

This clonotype has a single count. The CDR3 here is CASSWGLAGGTSYEQYF. The CDR3 nucleotides read TGTGCCAGCAGTTGGGGACTAGCGGGGGGCACCTCCTACGAGCAGTACTTC. The rearrangement links TRBV28 to TRBJ2-7; 15 nucleotides align to TRBD2. The CDR3 is made up of 17 amino acids. Germline CDR1 reads MDHEN; CDR2 reads SYDVKM. Germline trimming cut 4 bases from V and 0 bases from J; bases unmatched to any gene: 4.

The rearrangement joins TRBV29-1 to TRBJ2-3, with D possibly being TRBD2 (7 bases). The CDR3 spans 13 residues. Between the trimmed V and J ends, which lost 3 bases and 8 bases, there was a span of 15 bases. Germline lookup yields CDR1 SQVTM and CDR2 ANQGSEA. The CDR3, as DNA: TGCAGCGTTGACCGGGGGGCTGGCGGTACGCAGTATTTT. Translating it yields CSVDRGAGGTQYF.

This chain links TRBV12-3 or TRBV12-4 with TRBJ2-5; D gene ambiguous. Between the trimmed V and J ends, which lost 2 bases and 5 bases, there was a span of 6 bases. The CDR3 spans 12 residues. CDR3 DNA: TGTGCCAGCAGTTTATTCGGGGAGACCCAGTACTTC. Amino acid sequence: CASSLFGETQYF.

The chain links TRBV7-9 to TRBJ2-1, with TRBD1 as a possible D gene (6 bases). The CDR3 is made up of 14 amino acids. V was pared by 3 bases and J by 7 bases, with 13 bases between. Germline CDR1 reads SEHNR; CDR2 reads FQNEAQ (reference sequence). The CDR3 reads CASSFRDIGNEQFF. The CDR3 coding sequence is TGTGCCAGCAGCTTCCGGGACATCGGGAATGAGCAGTTCTTC.

CDR3 in DNA: TGCGCCAGCAGCCAAGTTATTACCGAGACCCAGTACTTC. It translates to CASSQVITETQYF. The chain employs TRBV4-1 and TRBJ2-5; no reliable D call. Trimming shortened V by 1 base and J by 5 bases, and 8 bases separated the two germline ends. The germline gives CDR1 MGHRA, CDR2 YSYEKL. The CDR3 length is 13 residues.

V is TRBV11-3 and J is TRBJ2-1; tentatively, D is TRBD1 (7 bases). Between the trimmed V and J ends, which lost 6 bases and 2 bases, there was a span of 14 bases. The CDR3 contains 15 residues. CDR1 and CDR2 from the germline V gene are SGHNT and YENEEA. CDR3: CASRPGRGAYNEQFF. The CDR3 coding sequence is TGTGCCAGCAGACCAGGCAGGGGGGCCTACAATGAGCAGTTCTTC. The full variable domain, rest sourced from reference TRBV11-3 and TRBJ2-1, is EAGVVQSPRYKIIEKKQPVAFWCNPISGHNTLYWYLQNLGQGPELLIRYENEEAVDDSQLPKDRFSAERLKGVDSTLKIQPAELGDSAVYLCASRPGRGAYNEQFFGPGTRLTVL.

The chain has TRBV24-1 and TRBJ2-3; 7 nucleotides align to TRBD2. V dropped 4 bases and J dropped 4; count of bases not matched to a gene: 4. The CDR3 loop spans 14 amino acids. Germline V gene sequence: CDR1 KGHDR, CDR2 SFDVKD. CDR3 region: CATSDPRGADTQYF. The CDR3 nucleotides read TGTGCCACCAGTGACCCCCGGGGGGCAGATACGCAGTATTTT.

V gene TRBV7-9 combines with J gene TRBJ2-3; 10 bases agree with TRBD1. The germline V gene has CDR1 SEHNR and CDR2 FQNEAQ (reference sequence). Trimming cost V 6 bases and J 14 bases; bases outside gene matches: 11. CDR3 length: 13 residues. For the CDR3, the DNA is TGTGCCAGCAGTCGAACGACAGGGGGCTTCCGGTATTTT. It encodes CASSRTTGGFRYF.

The rearrangement links TRBV19 to TRBJ2-2; D might be TRBD2 (6 bases). Trimming pared 7 bases from V and 0 bases from J, leaving 15 bases between. Germline V gene sequence: CDR1 LNHDA, CDR2 SQIVND (reference sequence). This CDR3 is built from 16 residues. The CDR3 is CASTPSGTANTGELFF. CDR3 DNA sequence: TGTGCCAGTACCCCATCGGGGACTGCGAACACCGGGGAGCTGTTTTTT.

The CDR3, as DNA: TGTGCCGCAACCGGGACAGGCAACTACGAGCAGTACTTC. Protein product: CAATGTGNYEQYF. The chain recombines TRBV6-2 or TRBV6-3 with TRBJ2-7; TRBD1 matches at 8 bases. The germline CDR1 and CDR2 sequences are MNHEY and SVGEGT. J was trimmed by 3 bases and V by 11 bases; bases with no gene match: 9. CDR3 length: 13 residues.

This chain links TRBV3-1 with TRBJ2-1, with 9 bases that match TRBD2. Germline-derived CDR1 and CDR2 are LGHDT and YNNKEL (reference sequence). CDR3 size: 15 residues. V shed 4 bases, J shed 3 bases, and the junction held 4 bases outside the gene matches. CDR3 coding DNA: TGTGCCAGCAGCCCAGCGGGGGGACTCTACAATGAGCAGTTCTTC. Protein: CASSPAGGLYNEQFF.

The chain employs TRBV24-1 and TRBJ2-2; D is perhaps TRBD1 or TRBD2 (5 bases each). Germline V CDR1 and CDR2: KGHDR, SFDVKD. This CDR3 is 18 amino acids long. Deletions cut 3 bases from V and 7 bases from J, with 23 bases between. CDR3 sequence (DNA): TGTGCCACCAGTGATCTCCAGGGACCCACGAATTACATCGGGGAGCTGTTTTTT. Its translation is CATSDLQGPTNYIGELFF.

This sequence joins TRBV20-1 and TRBJ2-7; tentatively, D is TRBD1 (5 bases). The CDR3 is 14 amino acids. The germline CDR1 and CDR2 sequences are DFQATT and SNEGSKA (reference sequence). V was cut by 6 bases and J by 5 bases, with 20 bases left in between. CDR3 in amino acids: CSARTRETNHEQYF. The CDR3 nucleotides read TGCAGTGCCCGAACCAGGGAAACCAACCACGAGCAGTACTTC.

The chain recombines TRBV5-1 with TRBJ2-2, with TRBD1 as a possible D gene (5 bases). This CDR3 is built from 14 residues. Trimming left V 4 bases short and J 1 base short, with 8 bases between. Germline V gene data show CDR1 as SGHRS and CDR2 as YFSETQ. The CDR3 DNA reads as TGCGCCAGCAGCGTTGGACAGAACACCGGGGAGCTGTTTTTT. It is translated as CASSVGQNTGELFF.